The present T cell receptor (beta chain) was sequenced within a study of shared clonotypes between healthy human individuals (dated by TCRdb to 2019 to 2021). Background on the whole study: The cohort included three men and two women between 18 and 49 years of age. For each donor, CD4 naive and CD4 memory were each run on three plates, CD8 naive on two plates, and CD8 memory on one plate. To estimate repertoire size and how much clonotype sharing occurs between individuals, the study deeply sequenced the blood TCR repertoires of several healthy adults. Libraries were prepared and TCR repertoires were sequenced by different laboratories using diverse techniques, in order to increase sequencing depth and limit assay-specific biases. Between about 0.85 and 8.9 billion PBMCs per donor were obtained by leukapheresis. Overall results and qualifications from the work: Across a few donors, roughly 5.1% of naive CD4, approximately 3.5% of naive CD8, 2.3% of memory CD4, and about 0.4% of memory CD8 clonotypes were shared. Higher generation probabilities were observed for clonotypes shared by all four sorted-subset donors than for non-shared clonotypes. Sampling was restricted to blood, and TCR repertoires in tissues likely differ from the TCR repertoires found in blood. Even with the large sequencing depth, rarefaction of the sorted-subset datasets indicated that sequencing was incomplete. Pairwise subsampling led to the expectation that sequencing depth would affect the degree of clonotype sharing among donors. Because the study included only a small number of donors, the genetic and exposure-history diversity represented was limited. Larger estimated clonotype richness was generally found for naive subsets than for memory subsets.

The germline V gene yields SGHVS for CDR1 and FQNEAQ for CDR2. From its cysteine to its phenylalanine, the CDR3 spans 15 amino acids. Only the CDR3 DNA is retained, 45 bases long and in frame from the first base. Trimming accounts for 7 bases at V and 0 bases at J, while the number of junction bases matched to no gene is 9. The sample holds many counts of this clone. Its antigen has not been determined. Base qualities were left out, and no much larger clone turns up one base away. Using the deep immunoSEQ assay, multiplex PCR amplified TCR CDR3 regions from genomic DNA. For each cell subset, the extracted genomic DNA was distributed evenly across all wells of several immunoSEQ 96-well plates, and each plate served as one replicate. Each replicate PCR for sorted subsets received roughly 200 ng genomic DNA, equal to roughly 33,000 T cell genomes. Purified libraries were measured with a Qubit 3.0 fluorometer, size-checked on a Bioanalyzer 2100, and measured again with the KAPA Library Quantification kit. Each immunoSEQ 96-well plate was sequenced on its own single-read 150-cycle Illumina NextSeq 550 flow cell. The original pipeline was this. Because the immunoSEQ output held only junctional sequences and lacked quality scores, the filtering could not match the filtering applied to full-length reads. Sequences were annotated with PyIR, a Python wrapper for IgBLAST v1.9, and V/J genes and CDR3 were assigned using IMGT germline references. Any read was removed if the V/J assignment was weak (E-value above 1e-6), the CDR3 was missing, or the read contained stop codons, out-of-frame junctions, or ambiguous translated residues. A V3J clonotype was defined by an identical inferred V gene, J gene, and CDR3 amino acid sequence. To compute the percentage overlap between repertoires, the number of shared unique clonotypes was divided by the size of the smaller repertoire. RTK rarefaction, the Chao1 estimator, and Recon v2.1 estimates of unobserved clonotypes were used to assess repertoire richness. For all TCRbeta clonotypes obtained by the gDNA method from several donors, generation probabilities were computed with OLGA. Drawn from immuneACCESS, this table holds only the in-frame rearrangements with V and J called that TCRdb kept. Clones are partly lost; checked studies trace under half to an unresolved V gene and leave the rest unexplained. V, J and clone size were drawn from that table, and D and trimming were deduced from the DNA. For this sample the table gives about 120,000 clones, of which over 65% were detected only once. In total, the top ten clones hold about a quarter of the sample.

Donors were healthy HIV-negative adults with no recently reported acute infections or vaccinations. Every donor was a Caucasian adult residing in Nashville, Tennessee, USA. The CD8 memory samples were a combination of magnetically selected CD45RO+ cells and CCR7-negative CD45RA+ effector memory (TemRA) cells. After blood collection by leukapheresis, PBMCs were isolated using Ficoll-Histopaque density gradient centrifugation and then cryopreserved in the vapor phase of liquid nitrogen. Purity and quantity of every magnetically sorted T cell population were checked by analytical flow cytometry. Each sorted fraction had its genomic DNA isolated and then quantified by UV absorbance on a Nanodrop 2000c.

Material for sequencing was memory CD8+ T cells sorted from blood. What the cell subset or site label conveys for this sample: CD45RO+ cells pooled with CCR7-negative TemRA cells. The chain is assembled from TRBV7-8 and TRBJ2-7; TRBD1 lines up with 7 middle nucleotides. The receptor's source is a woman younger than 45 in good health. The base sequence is TGTGCCAGCACCCCAAGACAGGGTCCCTCCTACGAGCAGTACTTC. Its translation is CASTPRQGPSYEQYF.